This TCR beta chain was obtained from a study of T cell repertoires in cytomegalovirus infection. The junction had 3 bases not matched to a gene; V was cut back by 7 bases and J by 5 bases. The CDR3 loop spans 14 amino acids. Germline V lookup: CDR1 MNHNY, CDR2 SVGAGI (reference sequence). Study-level results: HLA-C-restricted CMV-specific TCR beta clonotypes prevailed in the ex vivo response. Individuals carrying CMV plus the relevant HLA were identified by cumulative frequency of public TCR beta families.

This clonotype was found a few times. Its antigen is currently unknown. TCRdb used MiXCR to reprocess the reads, holding one entry per CDR3 protein. The table includes some 900,000 distinct CDR3 sequences, 30% to 35% detected once. Source: cultured CD8+ T cells from PBMCs, taken from culture after CMV antigen stimulation. The gene calls are TRBV6-6 and TRBJ2-1; 12 nucleotides align to TRBD2. The sequence derives from a human donor in good health (CMV status not recorded). Some clones in this sample may be carry-over from other donors' samples. CDR3 amino acids: CASNLAGGHNEQFF. The CDR3 region has the DNA TGTGCCAGCAATCTAGCGGGGGGGCACAATGAGCAGTTCTTC.